The rows below give T cell receptor beta chains drawn from one sample of a study of shared clonotypes between healthy human individuals. This table comes from immunoSEQ multiplex PCR, and its TCRdb copy is limited to in-frame clones, with some not included. The table lists millions of clones, 85% to 95% of them singletons. Sequencing used naive CD8+ T cells sorted from blood. The receptors here all came from a young man in good health. The CDR3 runs from the conserved cysteine through the conserved F or W. The order of the fields is V gene, J gene, D gene, clone size, CDR3 DNA, CDR3 protein. The D gene is left open where the match is weak. The size entry is marked missing in some rows and otherwise reads once, few, many or a size class.

TRBV7-9	TRBJ1-4	NA	NA	TGTGCCAGCAGCTTACTCAGGGATGGTGAAAAACTGTTTTTT	CASSLLRDGEKLFF
TRBV5-6	TRBJ1-3	NA	few	TGTGCCAGCAGCCGCCGAGACAGTATCTCTGGAAACACCATATATTTT	CASSRRDSISGNTIYF
TRBV19	TRBJ1-2	NA	NA	TGTGCCAGTAGCATAACTATGTACGGCTACACCTTC	CASSITMYGYTF
TRBV7-9	TRBJ1-1	TRBD1	NA	TGTGCCAGCAGCCCGGACAGGGGTGCTTTCTTT	CASSPDRGAFF
TRBV6-6	TRBJ2-7	TRBD2	NA	TGTGCCAGCAGTTCCGGGACTATCTACGAGCAGTACTTC	CASSSGTIYEQYF
TRBV7-9	TRBJ2-1	NA	NA	TGTGCCAGCAGCTTAGCGCTTGGGGCAGGGGGGAATGAGCAGTTCTTC	CASSLALGAGGNEQFF
TRBV19	TRBJ2-3	TRBD1	NA	TGTGCCAGTAGTATCTACTCGGGACAGGGCACAGATACGCAGTATTTT	CASSIYSGQGTDTQYF
TRBV25-1	TRBJ2-4	NA	NA	TGTGCCAGCAGTGACACGAATGGGAAAAACATTCAGTACTTC	CASSDTNGKNIQYF
TRBV11-2	TRBJ2-7	TRBD2	NA	TGTGCCAGCATCAACCCTAGCGGAGGGAGCTCCTACGAGCAGTACTTC	CASINPSGGSSYEQYF
TRBV5-8	TRBJ1-2	NA	NA	TGTGCCAGCTCCCTGGGGATTTTCCCCCACACCTTC	CASSLGIFPHTF
TRBV29-1	TRBJ2-7	NA	NA	TGCAGCGTTGGAATCGGGCAGGGACGCTCCTACGAGCAGTACTTC	CSVGIGQGRSYEQYF
TRBV6-1	TRBJ2-4	NA	NA	TGTGCCAGCAGTGAGCCCGTAGAGTATATAGCCAAAAACATTCAGTACTTC	CASSEPVEYIAKNIQYF
TRBV11-2	TRBJ2-7	NA	NA	TGTGCCAGCAGCTCTCAGGGTGGCGAGCAGTACTTC	CASSSQGGEQYF
TRBV5-1	TRBJ2-7	NA	NA	TGCGCCAGCAGCCCCGGGGGAGATCTCTACGAGCAGTACTTC	CASSPGGDLYEQYF
TRBV28	TRBJ2-7	NA	NA	TGTGCCAGCAGCCTGGGACGGTTGTACGAGCAGTACTTC	CASSLGRLYEQYF
TRBV4-1	TRBJ2-3	NA	NA	TGCGCCAGCAGCCTTCAACCCGGGACCTCGGACGTCGATACGCAGTATTTT	CASSLQPGTSDVDTQYF
TRBV7-9	TRBJ2-3	NA	NA	TGTGCCAGCAGCTTTCCACGCGACTTCGCTAGCACAGATACGCAGTATTTT	CASSFPRDFASTDTQYF
TRBV6-1	TRBJ1-5	TRBD1	NA	TGTGCCAGCAGGGGACAGGGTGATTTGCCCCAGCATTTT	CASRGQGDLPQHF